This T cell receptor (beta chain) comes out of a study of blood T cells in healthy people across ages. Study-wide results and limits: A greater number of naive CD4+ cells and higher diversity distinguished long-lived donors from aged donors.

This clonotype was detected only a few times. Its target is unknown. Sample-barcoded 5' priming and a J-beta primer mix drove a second PCR of roughly 6 to 12 cycles. A single record per CDR3 protein comes from TCRdb applying MiXCR to the 5' RACE reads. The table lists 700,000 or so distinct CDR3 sequences, around two fifths of them singletons. This CDR3 is built from 14 residues. Between the trimmed V and J ends, which lost 2 bases and 4 bases, there was a span of 10 bases. Germline V gene sequence: CDR1 WNHNN, CDR2 SYGVQD (reference sequence). This chain joins TRBV10-1 and TRBJ2-3; TRBD2 is a possible D gene (6 bases). The TCR comes from a man older than 75 in good health. Sequenced: blood. CDR3 DNA: TGCGCCAGCAGTGAGGCGGGGCGGCCAGATACGCAGTATTTT. The encoded protein is CASSEAGRPDTQYF.